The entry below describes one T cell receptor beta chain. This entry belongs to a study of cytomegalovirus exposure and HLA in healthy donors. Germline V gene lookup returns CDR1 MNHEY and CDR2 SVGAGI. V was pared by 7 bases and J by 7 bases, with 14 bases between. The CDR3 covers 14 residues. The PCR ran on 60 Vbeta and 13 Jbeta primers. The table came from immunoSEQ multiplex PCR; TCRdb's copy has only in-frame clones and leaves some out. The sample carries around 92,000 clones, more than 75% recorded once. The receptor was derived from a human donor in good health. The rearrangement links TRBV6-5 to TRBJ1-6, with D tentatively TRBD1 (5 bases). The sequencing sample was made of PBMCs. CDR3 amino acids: CASTRGSLNSPLHF. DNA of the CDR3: TGTGCCAGCACTAGGGGCAGCTTAAATTCACCCCTCCACTTT.